A single sample is the source of the 21 T cell receptor beta chains below, sequenced in a study of CD8+ T cells in alopecia areata. Treatment specified: oral pan-JAK inhibitor, 5-10 mg twice daily. Extraction and reverse transcription of RNA yielded cDNA as the sequencing template. Sequencing was performed with immunoSEQ multiplex PCR; in TCRdb, only in-frame clones are kept and a portion is missing. Of approximately 300,000 clones listed, roughly 60% are singletons. Sequences were derived from CD4+ T cells sorted from blood, sampled at week 24, from a patient treated with tofacitinib. The receptors were sampled from a human donor with alopecia areata.

This clone has just one count. The rearrangement uses TRBV29-1 and TRBJ2-7, with 14 positions matching TRBD2. Trimming cost V 6 bases and J 0 bases; bases outside gene matches: 10. The CDR3 runs to 17 residues. Germline V gives CDR1 SQVTM, CDR2 ANQGSEA. The CDR3 reads CSVHFTGTSGGSYEQYF. The CDR3 DNA follows: TGCAGCGTCCACTTTACCGGGACTAGCGGGGGCTCCTACGAGCAGTACTTC.

This chain links TRBV2 with TRBJ1-1; D unclear. Looked up from germline, CDR1 is SNHLY and CDR2 is FYNNEI. The V end lost 6 bases, the J end lost 1 base, and 12 bases lay between the germline ends. The CDR3 extends over 14 amino acids. CDR3 nucleotides: TGTGCCAGCAGACGCCTCGACCCGAACACTGAAGCTTTCTTT. This sequence encodes CASRRLDPNTEAFF.

The V call is TRBV5-1, the J call TRBJ1-2; possibly TRBD1 for D (5 bases). V was trimmed by 4 bases and J by 7 bases, leaving 11 bases between them. The CDR3 loop spans 12 amino acids. CDR1 is SGHRS and CDR2 is YFSETQ in the germline V gene. CDR3 sequence (DNA): TGCGCCAGCAGCGGTGACAGTGGTGGCTACACCTTC. Amino acid sequence: CASSGDSGGYTF. Supplemented by reference TRBV5-1 and TRBJ1-2, the full variable domain reads KAGVTQTPRYLIKTRGQQVTLSCSPISGHRSVSWYQQTPGQGLQFLFEYFSETQRNKGNFPGRFSGRQFSNSRSEMNVSTLELGDSALYLCASSGDSGGYTFGSGTRLTVV.

V gene TRBV5-1 combines with J gene TRBJ2-3, with a tentative D call TRBD1 (5 bases). Germline V gene sequence: CDR1 SGHRS, CDR2 YFSETQ. Trimming stripped 1 base from V and 0 bases from J, with 12 bases between. The CDR3 loop spans 16 amino acids. CDR3 sequence reads: CASSLSADKSTDTQYF. For the CDR3, the DNA is TGCGCCAGCAGCTTGTCGGCGGACAAAAGCACAGATACGCAGTATTTT.

This clone was seen a few times. The chain has TRBV6-5 and TRBJ2-2; either TRBD1 or TRBD2 may supply D (5 bases each). The CDR3 consists of 15 residues. Trimming stripped 5 bases from V and 1 base from J, with 11 bases between. CDR1 is MNHEY and CDR2 is SVGAGI in the germline V gene. The CDR3 coding sequence is TGTGCCAGCAGTGTGCTGGGGGTGAACACCGGGGAGCTGTTTTTT. Translation: CASSVLGVNTGELFF.

The rearrangement uses TRBV7-9 and TRBJ1-6; D gene ambiguous. The V gene's germline CDR1 is SEHNR and CDR2 FQNEAQ (reference sequence). V was shortened by 5 bases and J by 0 bases, with 8 bases between the two germline ends. The CDR3 loop spans 15 amino acids. This CDR3 reads CASSRESSYNSPLHF. As DNA, the CDR3 is TGTGCCAGCAGCAGGGAAAGCTCCTATAATTCACCCCTCCACTTT.

The chain recombines TRBV4-1 with TRBJ1-4; no reliable D call. The germline V gene has CDR1 MGHRA and CDR2 YSYEKL. V dropped 11 bases and J dropped 1 base, with 8 bases sitting between them. This CDR3 contains 12 residues. The CDR3: CAAGRTNEKLFF. The CDR3 DNA sequence: TGCGCCGCTGGGCGAACTAATGAAAAACTGTTTTTT.

This sequence joins TRBV27 and TRBJ1-2, with 7 positions matching TRBD1. The CDR3 loop spans 15 amino acids. V was pared by 5 bases and J by 8 bases, with 14 bases of the junction left unmatched. Looked up from germline, CDR1 is MNHEY and CDR2 is SMNVEV (reference sequence). CDR3 sequence (DNA): TGTGCCAGCAGTCCAACTCCGACAGGGTTGGAAGGCTACACCTTC. As protein: CASSPTPTGLEGYTF.

As regards this clone: The sample has other DNA sequences that encode this CDR3 too. The chain couples TRBV20-1 to TRBJ1-2; possibly TRBD1 for D (6 bases). The CDR3 is made up of 11 amino acids. Between the trimmed V and J ends, which lost 2 bases and 7 bases, there was a span of 8 bases. Germline lookup yields CDR1 DFQATT and CDR2 SNEGSKA (reference sequence). CDR3: CSARTGSGYTF. CDR3 in DNA: TGCAGTGCTAGAACAGGGTCTGGCTACACCTTC.

The chain is built from TRBV7-2 and TRBJ2-5; D possibly matches TRBD1 or TRBD2 (6 bases each). Germline loops: CDR1 SGHTA, CDR2 FQGNSA. V was clipped by 1 base and J by 5 bases, with 14 bases between them. This CDR3 region has 15 residues. The DNA for the CDR3 is TGTGCCAGCAGCTTAGAGGGGGGCAGGTGGGAGACCCAGTACTTC. Protein: CASSLEGGRWETQYF.

This clone was counted a few times. V usage is TRBV29-1 and J usage is TRBJ2-7; perhaps TRBD2 as D (6 bases). Germline CDR1 SQVTM, CDR2 ANQGSEA. Trimming removed 7 bases at V and 6 bases at J, with 16 bases between. There are 12 residues in the CDR3. CDR3 protein: CSGGRGTGEQYF. CDR3 in DNA: TGCAGCGGCGGGCGGGGAACGGGCGAGCAGTACTTC.

The chain is built from TRBV30 and TRBJ2-7; D tentatively fits TRBD1 or TRBD2 (5 bases each). V was shortened by 0 bases and J by 6 bases, with 12 bases between the two germline ends. CDR1 is GTSNPN and CDR2 is SVGIG in the germline V gene (reference sequence). The length of the CDR3 is 13 residues. The CDR3 coding sequence is TGTGCCTGGAGTGTCGGGGCCAGGGTCGAGCAGTACTTC. Protein product: CAWSVGARVEQYF. The full variable domain, in which reference TRBV30 and TRBJ2-7 provide the parts outside the CDR3, is SQTIHQWPATLVQPVGSPLSLECTVEGTSNPNLYWYRQAAGRGLQLLFYSVGIGQISSEVPQNLSASRPQDRQFILSSKKLLLSDSGFYLCAWSVGARVEQYFGPGTRLTVT.

The chain uses TRBV7-8 and TRBJ2-5; D gene ambiguous. Per germline, CDR1 SGHVS and CDR2 FQNEAQ. Trimming stripped 5 bases from V and 5 bases from J, with 18 bases between. This CDR3 has 15 residues. CDR3 bases: TGTGCCAGCAGCCCGACGGGTGAGGCGTGGGAGACCCAGTACTTC. This translates into CASSPTGEAWETQYF.

J is TRBJ2-2 and V is TRBV2; D gene uncertain. The CDR3 consists of 11 residues. Trimming took 2 bases from V and 7 from J, leaving 2 bases between them. Germline loops: CDR1 SNHLY, CDR2 FYNNEI. CDR3: CASSEIGELFF. CDR3 nucleotides: TGTGCCAGCAGTGAAATCGGGGAGCTGTTTTTT.

This clone was seen ten or more times. The rearrangement links TRBV7-9 to TRBJ1-3; possibly TRBD1 for D (6 bases). Germline V lookup: CDR1 SEHNR, CDR2 FQNEAQ (reference sequence). The CDR3 extends over 16 amino acids. With 4 bases removed from V and 0 bases from J, the gap between germline ends came to 13 bases. The CDR3 coding sequence is TGTGCCAGCAGCTCCCTTGTGACAGGCTCTGGAAACACCATATATTTT. The encoded protein is CASSSLVTGSGNTIYF.

The DNA of the CDR3 is TGCAGCGTTGTGTTGGCTAGCGGGGCAGATACGCAGTATTTT. Amino acid sequence: CSVVLASGADTQYF. This chain connects TRBV29-1 to TRBJ2-3; 9 nucleotides line up with TRBD2. Germline assignment: CDR1 SQVTM and CDR2 ANQGSEA. The ends lost 4 bases at V and 4 bases at J; junction bases unmatched: 6. CDR3 size: 14 residues.

This clone has only a few counts. This chain joins TRBV5-1 and TRBJ2-1, with no clear D. Germline V gives CDR1 SGHRS, CDR2 YFSETQ. This CDR3 is 13 amino acids long. Trimming left V 0 bases short and J 8 bases short, with 9 bases between. CDR3 sequence reads: CASSLEPGDEQFF. In DNA form, the CDR3 reads TGCGCCAGCAGCTTGGAACCTGGGGATGAGCAGTTCTTC.

This chain uses TRBV7-2 with TRBJ2-2; no reliable D call. Germline assignment: CDR1 SGHTA and CDR2 FQGNSA. This CDR3 has 16 residues. V was pared by 0 bases and J by 2 bases, with 10 bases between. Here the CDR3 DNA reads TGTGCCAGCAGCTTAGCTAGGCTCCCTAACACCGGGGAGCTGTTTTTT. Translating it yields CASSLARLPNTGELFF. Full variable domain (rest looked up from reference TRBV7-2 and TRBJ2-2): GAGVSQSPSNKVTEKGKDVELRCDPISGHTALYWYRQSLGQGLEFLIYFQGNSAPDKSGLPSDRFSAERTGGSVSTLTIQRTQQEDSAVYLCASSLARLPNTGELFFGEGSRLTVL.

V and J are TRBV11-2 and TRBJ2-3; D might be TRBD2 (5 bases). Germline CDR1 and CDR2: SGHAT and FQNNGV. The CDR3 runs to 15 residues. The ends were cut back, 5 bases at V and 2 bases at J, with 14 bases in the middle. The CDR3 DNA follows: TGTGCCAGCAGCAGTCGGTCGGGGTCCACAGATACGCAGTATTTT. Protein product: CASSSRSGSTDTQYF.

The chain recombines TRBV19 with TRBJ2-5; TRBD1 aligns across 10 bases. The germline CDR1 and CDR2 sequences are LNHDA and SQIVND (reference sequence). CDR3 length equals 15 residues. The ends lost 1 base at V and 4 bases at J; junction bases unmatched: 3. Here the CDR3 DNA reads TGTGCCAGTAGTATAGGACAGGGGGCACGAGAGACCCAGTACTTC. Its protein is CASSIGQGARETQYF.

This clone has more than one count but fewer than ten. The chain recombines TRBV4-2 with TRBJ1-5, with D tentatively TRBD1 (6 bases). The V end lost 2 bases, the J end lost 7 bases, and 12 bases lay between the germline ends. The V gene's germline CDR1 is LGHNA and CDR2 YNFKEQ. The CDR3 consists of 14 residues. CDR3 in DNA: TGTGCCAGCAGCCAATCGGACAGTCGGCAGCCCCAGCATTTT. It specifies CASSQSDSRQPQHF.